This entry lists 28 T cell receptor beta chains sequenced from one sample in a study of T cells in Graves' hyperthyroidism and ophthalmopathy. The CDR3 regions of TCR beta were amplified from RNA transcripts. When the TCR CDR3 underwent first-round RT-PCR, the HTBI primer set was used. TCRdb reprocessed the multiplex PCR reads with MiXCR, giving one entry per CDR3 protein. This repertoire shows approximately 400,000 distinct CDR3 sequences, around 14% found once; its top ten account for roughly an eighth. The sample comprised blood. All receptors come from a woman younger than 30 with Graves' hyperthyroidism.

This clonotype appeared many times. The rearrangement links TRBV2 to TRBJ2-3, with D possibly matching TRBD1 (5 bases). The CDR3 has 13 amino acids. V shed 3 bases and J shed 3 bases, with 7 bases lying between them. The germline V gene has CDR1 SNHLY and CDR2 FYNNEI. The CDR3 region is CASSDQGTDTQYF. The DNA of the CDR3 is TGTGCCAGCAGTGACCAGGGTACAGATACGCAGTATTTT.

V gene TRBV27 combines with J gene TRBJ2-7; weak D call: TRBD1 (7 bases). With 2 bases removed from V and 5 bases from J, the gap between germline ends came to 22 bases. The CDR3 has 17 amino acids. Per germline, CDR1 MNHEY and CDR2 SMNVEV (reference sequence). The CDR3 spells CASSLAGTTGRNNEQYF. DNA of the CDR3: TGTGCCAGCAGTTTAGCCGGAACGACAGGGAGGAATAACGAGCAGTACTTC.

The V and J genes are TRBV9 and TRBJ1-2; 10 bases fit TRBD1. CDR1 is SGDLS and CDR2 is YYNGEE in the germline V gene. Unmatched junction bases numbered 15, after V lost 3 bases and J lost 4 bases. This CDR3 spans 18 amino acids. CDR3 DNA: TGTGCCAGCAGCGCCCGTATCCGGGACAGGGGTGAGGTCTATGGCTACACCTTC. This translates into CASSARIRDRGEVYGYTF.

The chain is built from TRBV5-1 and TRBJ2-1; 13 positions agree with TRBD2. V trimming: 4 bases; J trimming: 7 bases; junction bases outside the gene matches: 8. The CDR3 spans 16 residues. Germline V lookup: CDR1 SGHRS, CDR2 YFSETQ. The CDR3 coding sequence is TGCGCCAGCAGCCCACTACTAGCGGGAGGGGGTAATGAGCAGTTCTTC. Amino acid sequence: CASSPLLAGGGNEQFF. Filled out from reference TRBV5-1 and TRBJ2-1, the complete variable domain reads KAGVTQTPRYLIKTRGQQVTLSCSPISGHRSVSWYQQTPGQGLQFLFEYFSETQRNKGNFPGRFSGRQFSNSRSEMNVSTLELGDSALYLCASSPLLAGGGNEQFFGPGTRLTVL.

In this sample, this clonotype turned up a few times. A read error is possible here, since a much larger clone lies one base away. CDR3 sequence reads: CASSFPGRVYEQYF. The DNA for the CDR3 is TGTGCCAGCAGTTTCCCGGGCAGGGTCTACGAGCAGTACTTC. The chain links TRBV28 to TRBJ2-7; possible D gene TRBD1, 5 bases. V lost 3 bases and J lost 3, with 12 bases in between. Germline V gives CDR1 MDHEN, CDR2 SYDVKM. The CDR3 sequence is 14 residues long.

V is TRBV7-3 and J is TRBJ2-6, with no clear D. Per germline, CDR1 SGHTA and CDR2 FQGTGA. This CDR3 is 15 amino acids long. With 5 bases removed from V and 4 bases from J, the gap between germline ends came to 12 bases. This CDR3 reads CASSTGLSGANVLTF. The CDR3 DNA reads as TGTGCCAGCAGCACCGGATTGTCCGGGGCCAACGTCCTGACTTTC. The full variable domain, in which reference TRBV7-3 and TRBJ2-6 provide the parts outside the CDR3, is GAGVSQTPSNKVTEKGKYVELRCDPISGHTALYWYRQSLGQGPEFLIYFQGTGAADDSGLPNDRFFAVRPEGSVSTLKIQRTERGDSAVYLCASSTGLSGANVLTFGAGSRLTVL.

A few counts support this clonotype. The rearrangement links TRBV7-9 to TRBJ2-1, with a tentative D call TRBD2 (6 bases). The CDR3 runs 16 residues. Germline values: CDR1 SEHNR, CDR2 FQNEAQ (reference sequence). V dropped 5 bases and J dropped 7 bases, with 21 bases sitting between them. Here the CDR3 reads CASSPPRRDVGNEQFF. The CDR3 DNA is TGTGCCAGCAGCCCTCCCCGGCGGGATGTCGGTAATGAGCAGTTCTTC.

This clonotype was recorded a few times. The V call is TRBV7-9, the J call TRBJ2-7, with D possibly matching TRBD1 (7 bases). V lost 4 bases to trimming and J lost 9 bases, with 13 bases between them. Germline V CDR1 and CDR2: SEHNR, FQNEAQ (reference sequence). This CDR3 has 12 amino acids. CDR3 in amino acids: CASSSYRGGQYF. The CDR3 nucleotides are TGTGCCAGCAGCTCCTACAGGGGAGGGCAGTACTTC.

This clonotype was detected ten times or more. This sequence joins TRBV2 and TRBJ1-1; tentatively, D is TRBD1 (5 bases). The V gene lost 6 bases and the J gene lost 5 bases, with 16 bases spanning the gap. The CDR3 sequence is 14 residues long. Germline V gene sequence: CDR1 SNHLY, CDR2 FYNNEI. The CDR3 DNA follows: TGTGCCAGCAGCCAAGGGGACCTAAGGACTGAAGCTTTCTTT. Protein sequence: CASSQGDLRTEAFF.

This sequence joins TRBV5-1 and TRBJ2-1; 9 bases align to TRBD2. This CDR3 comprises 16 residues. The V gene end was trimmed by 3 bases and the J gene end by 10 bases; junction bases not matched to a gene: 14. Germline loops: CDR1 SGHRS, CDR2 YFSETQ. In DNA form, the CDR3 reads TGCGCCAGCAGCTGGGGGACTAGCACCAAGATGGGCGAGCAGTTCTTC. Amino acid sequence: CASSWGTSTKMGEQFF.

This clonotype occurred many times. The rearrangement joins TRBV7-8 to TRBJ2-5; 8 bases align to TRBD2. The CDR3 covers 17 residues. CDR1 is SGHVS, CDR2 FQNEAQ, per germline. V was clipped by 3 bases and J by 2 bases; unmatched bases: 11. In nucleotides, the CDR3 is TGTGCCAGCAGCTTGTTTTTTCGGGGGGGTTCGCAAGAGACCCAGTACTTC. This codes for CASSLFFRGGSQETQYF. Complete variable domain (other parts from reference TRBV7-8 and TRBJ2-5): GAGVSQSPRYKVAKRGQDVALRCDPISGHVSLFWYQQALGQGPEFLTYFQNEAQLDKSGLPSDRFFAERPEGSVSTLKIQRTQQEDSAVYLCASSLFFRGGSQETQYFGPGTRLLVL.

This clonotype was seen a handful of times. This chain connects TRBV20-1 to TRBJ2-7; D unclear. V shed 5 bases and J shed 9 bases, with 17 bases lying between them. CDR1 and CDR2 from the germline V gene are DFQATT and SNEGSKA (reference sequence). This CDR3 is built from 12 residues. CDR3: CSAHNSGAGQYF. The CDR3 DNA reads as TGCAGTGCTCATAACAGTGGCGCAGGGCAGTACTTC.

This clonotype was found many times. V usage is TRBV7-2 and J usage is TRBJ2-1; 8 bases agree with TRBD2. Germline CDR1 reads SGHTA; CDR2 reads FQGNSA. The CDR3 runs 16 residues. V gave up 1 base and J gave up 8 bases; unmatched junction bases: 10. As DNA, the CDR3 is TGTGCCAGCAGCTTAGTCCCTAGCGGGCTTTTGTATGAGCAGTTCTTC. Translating it yields CASSLVPSGLLYEQFF. Using reference TRBV7-2 and TRBJ2-1 for the parts outside the CDR3, the full variable domain is GAGVSQSPSNKVTEKGKDVELRCDPISGHTALYWYRQSLGQGLEFLIYFQGNSAPDKSGLPSDRFSAERTGGSVSTLTIQRTQQEDSAVYLCASSLVPSGLLYEQFFGPGTRLTVL.

The V call is TRBV20-1, the J call TRBJ2-5; no reliable D call. Trimming pared 3 bases from V and 1 base from J, leaving 12 bases between. The CDR3 loop spans 14 amino acids. Germline CDR1 DFQATT, CDR2 SNEGSKA (reference sequence). CDR3 DNA sequence: TGCAGTGCTAGTTTAACGGTTGCCCAAGAGACCCAGTACTTC. Translating it yields CSASLTVAQETQYF.

The V call is TRBV6-1, the J call TRBJ2-5; tentatively, D is TRBD2 (6 bases). The CDR3 loop spans 11 amino acids. V was shortened by 7 bases and J by 5 bases, with 8 bases between the two germline ends. Germline assignment: CDR1 MNHNS and CDR2 SASEGT. CDR3 protein: CASMRGETQYF. CDR3 bases: TGTGCCAGCATGCGGGGCGAGACCCAGTACTTC.

The chain uses TRBV5-1 and TRBJ2-1; TRBD2 agrees at 7 bases. The CDR3 is 17 amino acids. CDR1 and CDR2 from the germline V gene are SGHRS and YFSETQ. V lost 4 bases, J lost 6 bases, and 16 bases stayed unmatched. The CDR3 protein is CASSRTPTLPGGNEQFF. CDR3 nucleotides: TGCGCCAGCAGCCGAACCCCTACTTTGCCGGGGGGCAATGAGCAGTTCTTC.

This clonotype was seen many times. The chain links TRBV28 to TRBJ1-6; D may be TRBD1 (6 bases). The V gene's germline CDR1 is MDHEN and CDR2 SYDVKM. V shed 4 bases and J shed 9 bases, with 16 bases lying between them. The CDR3 length is 15 residues. This chain's CDR3 is CASSSSTGGGSPLHF. The DNA for the CDR3 is TGTGCCAGCAGTTCCTCGACAGGAGGGGGTTCACCCCTCCACTTT.

This clonotype was seen at least ten times. The gene calls are TRBV5-1 and TRBJ2-1; D not resolved. V gave up 0 bases and J gave up 4 bases, with 11 bases separating them. Germline V CDR1 and CDR2: SGHRS, YFSETQ. This CDR3 contains 15 residues. CDR3 loop: CASSLGVSAYNEQFF. The CDR3 DNA follows: TGCGCCAGCAGCTTGGGTGTCTCAGCATACAATGAGCAGTTCTTC.

Of note for this clonotype: This may stem from a read error, because a much larger clone lies one nucleotide away. Here the CDR3 omits its conserved ending phenylalanine or tryptophan, so a read error is the likely source. The genes are TRBV6-5 and TRBJ2-7; D unresolved. The V and J ends lost 2 bases and 2 bases respectively, with 13 bases between them. CDR1 and CDR2 from the germline V gene are MNHEY and SVGAGI. The CDR3 has 15 amino acids. In nucleotides, the CDR3 is TGTGCCAGCAGTTACCCCGTGGGGTCGGCCTACGAGCAGTACTCC. Encoded protein: CASSYPVGSAYEQYS.

The CDR3 region is CASNQPGLAGGVDEQFF. CDR3 coding DNA: TGTGCCAGCAACCAACCGGGACTAGCGGGAGGCGTCGATGAGCAGTTCTTC. The chain combines TRBV9 with TRBJ2-1; 15 bases align to TRBD2. The CDR3 runs to 17 residues. Losses at the gene ends were 6 bases for V and 8 bases for J; bases not matched to a gene: 12. Germline CDR1 and CDR2: SGDLS and YYNGEE.

This clonotype was counted at least ten times. The chain is built from TRBV5-1 and TRBJ2-3; 11 nucleotides line up with TRBD2. CDR1 is SGHRS and CDR2 is YFSETQ in the germline V gene. CDR3 length equals 18 residues. J lost 5 bases, V lost 2 bases, and 13 bases had no gene match. The DNA of the CDR3 is TGCGCCAGCAGCTTTCAACTAGCGGGAGTAAGCGGAAGAGATACGCAGTATTTT. Residues: CASSFQLAGVSGRDTQYF.

This clonotype has just a few counts. The chain employs TRBV6-9 and TRBJ1-1; 7 nucleotides agree with TRBD1. This CDR3 has 12 residues. CDR1 and CDR2 from the germline V gene are MNHGY and SVAAGI. The trim removed 4 bases at V and 7 bases at J, leaving 3 bases unmatched. The DNA of the CDR3 is TGTGCCAGCAGTTGGGGGGACAGTGAAGCTTTCTTT. Translating it yields CASSWGDSEAFF.

V usage is TRBV5-1 and J usage is TRBJ1-2; tentative D call: TRBD1 (5 bases). V lost 2 bases and J 5 bases, leaving 16 bases between the germline ends. CDR3 length equals 15 residues. Looked up from germline, CDR1 is SGHRS and CDR2 is YFSETQ. CDR3 protein: CASSFQIGEWYGYTF. CDR3 coding DNA: TGCGCCAGCAGCTTTCAAATAGGGGAGTGGTATGGCTACACCTTC.

This clonotype has ten or more counts. V usage is TRBV7-9 and J usage is TRBJ2-5; D may correspond to TRBD1 or TRBD2 (5 bases each). Germline CDR1 is SEHNR and CDR2 is FQNEAQ (reference sequence). This CDR3 spans 15 amino acids. Deletions cut 4 bases from V and 4 bases from J, with 16 bases between. CDR3 DNA sequence: TGTGCCAGCAGCTCCAGACGGATGGGACGAGAGACCCAGTACTTC. It translates to CASSSRRMGRETQYF.

About this clonotype itself: This sequence may be a read error, since a much larger clone differs from it by one base. The rearrangement links TRBV7-3 to TRBJ1-1; D call uncertain. CDR1 SGHTA and CDR2 FQGTGA come from the germline V gene. Trimming stripped 5 bases from V and 3 bases from J, with 13 bases between. The CDR3 has 14 residues. The CDR3 nucleotides read TGTGCCAGCAGCATACCGGCAGTCTACACTGAAGCTTTCTTT. It encodes CASSIPAVYTEAFF.

At least ten counts were recorded for this clonotype. The genes are TRBV12-3 or TRBV12-4 and TRBJ1-1, with D possibly being TRBD1 (5 bases). The CDR3 has 14 residues. Trimming left V 6 bases short and J 6 bases short, with 17 bases between. The CDR3 DNA follows: TGTGCCAGCAGCCCTGGGCCGAGACAGCCTGAAGCTTTCTTT. Translation gives CASSPGPRQPEAFF.

The table lists this clonotype with a few counts. The chain recombines TRBV15 with TRBJ1-5; TRBD1 might be the D (5 bases). CDR1 LNHNV and CDR2 YYDKDF come from the germline V gene (reference sequence). V was trimmed by 8 bases and J by 5 bases, leaving 19 bases between them. CDR3 size: 15 residues. As DNA, the CDR3 is TGTGCCACCCGGACCGGGGCCAGAGGGGATCAGCCCCAGCATTTT. Its protein product is CATRTGARGDQPQHF.

There are many counts of this clonotype. The chain has TRBV20-1 and TRBJ1-4; a weak D match, TRBD1 (6 bases). CDR1 and CDR2 (germline): DFQATT, SNEGSKA (reference sequence). V was cut by 6 bases and J by 5 bases, with 16 bases left in between. The CDR3 covers 14 residues. The CDR3 DNA reads TGCAGTGCCCGTTCGGGACACCCAAATGAAAAACTGTTTTTT. Amino acids: CSARSGHPNEKLFF.